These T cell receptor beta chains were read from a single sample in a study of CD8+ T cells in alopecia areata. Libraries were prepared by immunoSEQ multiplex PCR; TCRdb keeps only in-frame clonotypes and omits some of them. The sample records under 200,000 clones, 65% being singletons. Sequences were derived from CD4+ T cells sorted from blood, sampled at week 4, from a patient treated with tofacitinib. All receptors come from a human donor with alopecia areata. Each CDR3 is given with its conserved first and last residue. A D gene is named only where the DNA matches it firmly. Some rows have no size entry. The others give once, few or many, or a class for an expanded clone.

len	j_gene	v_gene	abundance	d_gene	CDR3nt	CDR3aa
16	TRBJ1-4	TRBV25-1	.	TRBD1	TGTGCCAGCAGTGAATGGCAGGGGGTCTGGGGTGAAAAACTGTTTTTT	CASSEWQGVWGEKLFF
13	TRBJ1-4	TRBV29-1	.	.	TGCAGCGTGGGCAACCGCGTCGATGAAAAACTGTTTTTT	CSVGNRVDEKLFF
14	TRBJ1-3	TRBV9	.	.	TGTGCCAGCAGCGTAGGACAGTCTGGAAACACCATATATTTT	CASSVGQSGNTIYF
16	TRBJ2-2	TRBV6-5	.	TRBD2	TGTGCCAGCAGTTCCATTACTAGCGGGGGCACCGGGGAGCTGTTTTTT	CASSSITSGGTGELFF
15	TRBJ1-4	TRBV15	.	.	TGTGCCACCAGCAGAGAATACGCAACTAATGAAAAACTGTTTTTT	CATSREYATNEKLFF
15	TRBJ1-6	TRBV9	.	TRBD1	TGTGCCAGCAGCATCAGAACAGGGGTAAATTCACCCCTCCACTTT	CASSIRTGVNSPLHF
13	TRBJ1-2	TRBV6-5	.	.	TGTGCCAGCAGTTACTCGACAGGAAGGGGCTACACCTTC	CASSYSTGRGYTF
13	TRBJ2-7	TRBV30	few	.	TGTGCCTGGAGCTGGGCAGGTACCTACGCGCAGTACTTC	CAWSWAGTYAQYF
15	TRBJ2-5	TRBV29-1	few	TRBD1	TGCAGCGTACCTCTTGTCCGGGACAGGCAAGAGACCCAGTACTTC	CSVPLVRDRQETQYF
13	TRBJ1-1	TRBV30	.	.	TGTGCCTGGAGTCCTGACCTGAACACTGAAGCTTTCTTT	CAWSPDLNTEAFF
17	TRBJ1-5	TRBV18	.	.	TGTGCCAGCTCACCACTGGGCACCAACCTTGGCAATCAGCCCCAGCATTTT	CASSPLGTNLGNQPQHF
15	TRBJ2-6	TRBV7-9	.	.	TGTGCCAGCAGCTCTATCGCGTCTGGGGCCAACGTCCTGACTTTC	CASSSIASGANVLTF
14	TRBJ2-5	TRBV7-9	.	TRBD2	TGTGCCAGCAGCTTAGCGGGAGCGGGGGAGACCCAGTACTTC	CASSLAGAGETQYF
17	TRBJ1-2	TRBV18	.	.	TGTGCCAGCTCACCACCCGGTACAGGGAGTTCGAACTATGGCTACACCTTC	CASSPPGTGSSNYGYTF
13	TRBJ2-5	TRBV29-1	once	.	TGCAGCGTTGGAGGTCGGGCGCAAGAGACCCAGTACTTC	CSVGGRAQETQYF
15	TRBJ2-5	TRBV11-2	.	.	TGTGCCAGCAGCTTAGATTGGACAGCCGGGCAGACCCAGTACTTC	CASSLDWTAGQTQYF
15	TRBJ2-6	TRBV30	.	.	TGTGCCTGGAATAATAGAGGTACTGGGGCCAACGTCCTGACTTTC	CAWNNRGTGANVLTF
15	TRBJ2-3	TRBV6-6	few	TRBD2	TGTGCCAGCAGCATGACTAGCTGGGGCACAGATACGCAGTATTTT	CASSMTSWGTDTQYF
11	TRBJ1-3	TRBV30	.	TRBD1	TGTGCCTGGAGTGGACAGGGCACCATATATTTT	CAWSGQGTIYF
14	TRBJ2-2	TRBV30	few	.	TGTGCCTGGATAGCAGCTACGAACACCGGGGAGCTGTTTTTT	CAWIAATNTGELFF
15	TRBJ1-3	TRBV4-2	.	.	TGTGCCAGCAGCCAAGATTTGACTGCAGGAAACACCATATATTTT	CASSQDLTAGNTIYF
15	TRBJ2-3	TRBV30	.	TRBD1	TGTGCCTGGAGTCCGGGACAGGGGGCGAGTGATACGCAGTATTTT	CAWSPGQGASDTQYF
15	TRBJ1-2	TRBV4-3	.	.	TGCGCCAGCAGCCAAGATGGGGAGGGAAACTATGGCTACACCTTC	CASSQDGEGNYGYTF
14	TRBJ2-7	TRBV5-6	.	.	TGTGCCAGCAGCTGGGCGGTTGGTAGCGACGAGCAGTACTTC	CASSWAVGSDEQYF
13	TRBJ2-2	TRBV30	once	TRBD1	TGTGCCTGGAGGACAGGGAATGCCGGGGAGCTGTTTTTT	CAWRTGNAGELFF
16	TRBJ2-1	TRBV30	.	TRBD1	TGTGCCTGGAGTCCCAAAGGACAGGGTTCCTACAATGAGCAGTTCTTC	CAWSPKGQGSYNEQFF
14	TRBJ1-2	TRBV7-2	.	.	TGTGCCAGCAGCCCCCGAGGGGTATTATATGGCTACACCTTC	CASSPRGVLYGYTF